Shown below are 9 T cell receptor beta chains from a single sample sequenced in a study of blood T cell repertoires in COVID-19. Produced via immunoSEQ multiplex PCR; TCRdb's table is partial and in-frame only. The sample lists under 85,000 clones, around 87% occurring once. The sample taken for sequencing was peripheral blood. Receptors were obtained from a man aged 45 to 65 with acute or convalescent COVID-19.

The V and J genes are TRBV28 and TRBJ1-5, with D maybe TRBD1 (5 bases). V lost 3 bases and J lost 2, with 11 bases in between. The CDR3 spans 15 residues. Germline CDR1 reads MDHEN; CDR2 reads SYDVKM. CDR3 DNA sequence: TGTGCCAGCAGTTTCGGCGGGGGGGGCAATCAGCCCCAGCATTTT. Amino acids: CASSFGGGGNQPQHF. Using reference TRBV28 and TRBJ1-5 for the parts outside the CDR3, the full variable domain is DVKVTQSSRYLVKRTGEKVFLECVQDMDHENMFWYRQDPGLGLRLIYFSYDVKMKEKGDIPEGYSVSREKKERFSLILESASTNQTSMYLCASSFGGGGNQPQHFGDGTRLSIL.

The J gene is TRBJ1-2, the V gene TRBV9; D is ambiguous. Between the trimmed V and J ends, which lost 4 bases and 4 bases, there was a span of 17 bases. This CDR3 is 15 amino acids long. From germline, CDR1 is SGDLS and CDR2 YYNGEE. This CDR3 reads CASSIGEGALYGYTF. For the CDR3, the DNA is TGTGCCAGCAGCATTGGAGAGGGAGCGCTCTATGGCTACACCTTC.

The chain employs TRBV5-1 and TRBJ1-2; 7 bases agree with TRBD1. Germline CDR1 is SGHRS and CDR2 is YFSETQ. CDR3 length equals 14 residues. The junction had 4 bases not matched to a gene; V was cut back by 1 base and J by 4 bases. This CDR3 is CASSLSTGSYGYTF. CDR3 sequence (DNA): TGCGCCAGCAGCTTGTCGACAGGGTCCTATGGCTACACCTTC.

This clone was recorded only once. The chain joins TRBV27 to TRBJ1-1; D remains unclear. In germline, CDR1 is MNHEY, CDR2 SMNVEV (reference sequence). The CDR3 consists of 13 residues. Trimming left V 4 bases short and J 6 bases short, with 12 bases between. CDR3 sequence (DNA): TGTGCCAGCAGTTCTGAATGGACTCCTGAAGCTTTCTTT. Translating it yields CASSSEWTPEAFF.

The rearrangement links TRBV15 to TRBJ1-6; D is possibly TRBD1 (5 bases). Trimming took off 5 bases at V and 3 bases at J, with 14 bases between the two ends. The germline V gene encodes CDR1 LNHNV and CDR2 YYDKDF (reference sequence). The CDR3 covers 16 residues. Written as DNA, the CDR3 is TGTGCCACCAGCCCCATTTTCCAGGGCTATAATTCACCCCTCCACTTT. It specifies CATSPIFQGYNSPLHF.

The V gene is TRBV6-1, the J gene TRBJ2-3; 10 bases match TRBD2. This CDR3 is 20 amino acids long. V was pared by 4 bases and J by 2 bases, with 18 bases of the junction left unmatched. CDR1 and CDR2 (germline): MNHNS, SASEGT. Written as DNA, the CDR3 is TGTGCCAGCAGTGTGGTCCCTGGCCTAGCGGGAGTCGGGGCCACAGATACGCAGTATTTT. It is translated as CASSVVPGLAGVGATDTQYF.

The chain carries TRBV7-2 and TRBJ2-2, with a tentative D call TRBD2 (6 bases). This CDR3 has 19 amino acids. The V gene's germline CDR1 is SGHTA and CDR2 FQGNSA. The ends were cut back, 2 bases at V and 1 base at J, with 20 bases in the middle. CDR3 DNA: TGTGCCAGCAGCTTACGTGTCCCCACTGGCGGGGTGAACACCGGGGAGCTGTTTTTT. This codes for CASSLRVPTGGVNTGELFF.

V usage is TRBV7-9 and J usage is TRBJ2-4; 9 bases map to TRBD2. This CDR3 is 14 amino acids long. Germline values: CDR1 SEHNR, CDR2 FQNEAQ (reference sequence). The J segment lost 8 bases and the V segment lost 1 base, leaving 3 bases of the junction unmatched. CDR3 DNA sequence: TGTGCCAGCAGCTTAGGAGCGGGAGGAGACATTCAGTACTTC. Encoded protein: CASSLGAGGDIQYF.

The table lists this clone with a count of one. V is TRBV6-4 and J is TRBJ2-1; no clear D. V lost 3 bases and J lost 0, with 12 bases in between. Germline V gives CDR1 MRHNA, CDR2 SNTAGT. The CDR3 length is 16 residues. The chain's CDR3 is CASSEPGVSSYNEQFF. CDR3 nucleotide sequence: TGTGCCAGCAGTGAACCCGGAGTGAGCTCCTACAATGAGCAGTTCTTC.